The rows below give T cell receptor beta chains drawn from one sample of a study of T-cell memory formation after mild COVID-19. MiXCR, run by TCRdb on the 5' RACE reads, gives a single entry per CDR3 protein. The repertoire holds approximately 480,000 distinct CDR3 sequences, with around a sixth as singletons. Material: PBMCs or a T cell subset sorted from them (not recorded which). Every receptor here comes from an adult woman who had mild COVID-19 (a few samples of this study predate the infection). Cell type and time point are not known. The CDR3 runs from the conserved cysteine through the conserved F or W.

V,J,CDR3
TRBV7-3,TRBJ2-7,CASSLERDRFSYEQYF
TRBV7-6,TRBJ1-5,CASSTGLREPQHF
TRBV29-1,TRBJ2-1,CSVDQGASYNEQFF
TRBV5-1,TRBJ1-2,CASSLGRRTQANYGYTF
TRBV4-1,TRBJ2-5,CASSQLAGGNQETQYF
TRBV12-3/TRBV12-4,TRBJ1-4,CASSLVGDRDGKLFF
TRBV9,TRBJ2-1,CASSGTSVERRLNEQFF
TRBV23-1,TRBJ2-2,CASPQPDTGTLVDANTGELFF
TRBV29-1,TRBJ1-3,CSVEGRNSGNTIYF
TRBV5-1,TRBJ2-5,CASSKSGGHGETQYF